A single sample gave rise to the 12 T cell receptor beta chains below, sequenced in a study of blood T cell repertoires in COVID-19. The method was immunoSEQ multiplex PCR; TCRdb's version includes in-frame clones alone and lacks a portion of them. The data contain roughly 180,000 clones, roughly 82% of them singletons. The sequenced sample consisted of PBMCs or T cells enriched from blood (not recorded which). The receptors come from a woman under 40 who had recovered from COVID-19.

This chain joins TRBV14 and TRBJ1-1; TRBD1 aligns across 7 bases. CDR3 length equals 14 residues. Germline CDR1 SGHDN, CDR2 FVKESK. V was pared by 0 bases and J by 3 bases, with 1 base of the junction left unmatched. CDR3 bases: TGTGCCAGCAGCCAAGACAGGGGGTACACTGAAGCTTTCTTT. It is translated as CASSQDRGYTEAFF.

This clone was found once. The chain uses TRBV19 and TRBJ2-2; D remains unclear. The ends were cut back, 3 bases at V and 6 bases at J, with 11 bases in the middle. Looked up from germline, CDR1 is LNHDA and CDR2 is SQIVND (reference sequence). The CDR3 loop spans 14 amino acids. CDR3 sequence: CASSINSWAGELFF. DNA for the CDR3: TGTGCCAGTAGTATTAACAGTTGGGCCGGGGAGCTGTTTTTT.

The V call is TRBV7-9, the J call TRBJ2-7; a weak D match, TRBD1 (5 bases). From germline, CDR1 is SEHNR and CDR2 FQNEAQ (reference sequence). V was pared by 3 bases and J by 2 bases, with 8 bases between. This CDR3 contains 13 residues. In DNA form, the CDR3 reads TGTGCCAGCAGCTTGACAGATGCCTACGAGCAGTACTTC. This sequence encodes CASSLTDAYEQYF.

The chain carries TRBV6-5 and TRBJ2-3, with 7 positions matching TRBD1. Germline lookup yields CDR1 MNHEY and CDR2 SVGAGI. V was clipped by 4 bases and J by 6 bases; unmatched bases: 13. CDR3 length: 16 amino acids. The CDR3 reads CASSSRGGALWDTQYF. The DNA for the CDR3 is TGTGCCAGCAGTTCCAGAGGGGGCGCCCTCTGGGATACGCAGTATTTT.

This clone was seen a few times. The V and J genes are TRBV19 and TRBJ2-7, with 10 bases lining up with TRBD2. CDR3 size: 16 residues. Germline CDR1 and CDR2: LNHDA and SQIVND (reference sequence). Trimming cost V 4 bases and J 2 bases; bases outside gene matches: 8. CDR3 coding DNA: TGTGCCAGTAGTACGTACAAAGCGGGAGGGGCCTACGAGCAGTACTTC. It codes for CASSTYKAGGAYEQYF.

The chain combines TRBV4-1 with TRBJ2-5; tentatively, D is TRBD2 (5 bases). This CDR3 is 14 amino acids long. Germline loops: CDR1 MGHRA, CDR2 YSYEKL. V lost 2 bases and J lost 5, with 12 bases in between. CDR3 nucleotides: TGCGCCAGCAGCCAACCAACTAGGAGGGAGACCCAGTACTTC. The encoded protein is CASSQPTRRETQYF.

For the CDR3, the DNA is TGTGCCAGCAGCCAATCGAGCGGGAGAGGCCACGGGGAGCTGTTTTTT. Residues: CASSQSSGRGHGELFF. The chain carries TRBV7-2 and TRBJ2-2; 8 nucleotides align to TRBD2. The germline V gene has CDR1 SGHTA and CDR2 FQGNSA. Unmatched junction bases numbered 12, after V lost 5 bases and J lost 7 bases. The CDR3 has 16 residues.

This clone was seen a few times. The CDR3 sequence is CASSMAARNQPQHF. In nucleotides, the CDR3 is TGTGCCAGTAGTATGGCGGCGAGGAATCAGCCCCAGCATTTT. The V call is TRBV19, the J call TRBJ1-5; no clear D gene. Germline V gives CDR1 LNHDA, CDR2 SQIVND (reference sequence). The germline V and J ends were trimmed by 3 bases and 4 bases, with 10 bases remaining between them. The CDR3 is made up of 14 amino acids.

Notes on this clone: The sample carries other DNA sequences with the same CDR3. This rearrangement joins TRBV6-1 to TRBJ2-5, with 11 bases fitting TRBD2. CDR3 length: 15 amino acids. Trimming removed 2 bases from V and 4 bases from J; junction bases left unmatched: 3. Germline V gene lookup returns CDR1 MNHNS and CDR2 SASEGT. CDR3 sequence: CASSELAGGPETQYF. The DNA for the CDR3 is TGTGCCAGCAGTGAATTAGCGGGAGGGCCAGAGACCCAGTACTTC.

The chain recombines TRBV5-1 with TRBJ2-2, with TRBD2 matching over 8 bases. After removal of 5 bases from V and 1 base from J, the junction contained 1 base not matched to a gene. CDR1 is SGHRS, CDR2 YFSETQ, per germline. The CDR3 spans 14 residues. The CDR3 DNA reads TGCGCCAGCAGAGCGGGAGAGAACACCGGGGAGCTGTTTTTT. Translating gives CASRAGENTGELFF.

This clone was observed a single time. The gene calls are TRBV28 and TRBJ2-7, with 9 bases matching TRBD1. V lost 6 bases, J lost 5 bases, and 11 bases stayed unmatched. The CDR3 runs to 15 residues. Germline V gene lookup returns CDR1 MDHEN and CDR2 SYDVKM. Here the CDR3 DNA reads TGTGCCAGCAGATCGTACGGGACAGGGATGCACGAGCAGTACTTC. Amino acids: CASRSYGTGMHEQYF.

The rearrangement links TRBV19 to TRBJ1-1, with 7 bases matching TRBD1. The CDR3 length is 15 residues. After removal of 6 bases from V and 0 bases from J, the junction contained 7 bases not matched to a gene. The germline V gene encodes CDR1 LNHDA and CDR2 SQIVND (reference sequence). CDR3 nucleotides: TGTGCCAGTAGGAAAGGGGGCCGGGTGAACACTGAAGCTTTCTTT. Translating gives CASRKGGRVNTEAFF.